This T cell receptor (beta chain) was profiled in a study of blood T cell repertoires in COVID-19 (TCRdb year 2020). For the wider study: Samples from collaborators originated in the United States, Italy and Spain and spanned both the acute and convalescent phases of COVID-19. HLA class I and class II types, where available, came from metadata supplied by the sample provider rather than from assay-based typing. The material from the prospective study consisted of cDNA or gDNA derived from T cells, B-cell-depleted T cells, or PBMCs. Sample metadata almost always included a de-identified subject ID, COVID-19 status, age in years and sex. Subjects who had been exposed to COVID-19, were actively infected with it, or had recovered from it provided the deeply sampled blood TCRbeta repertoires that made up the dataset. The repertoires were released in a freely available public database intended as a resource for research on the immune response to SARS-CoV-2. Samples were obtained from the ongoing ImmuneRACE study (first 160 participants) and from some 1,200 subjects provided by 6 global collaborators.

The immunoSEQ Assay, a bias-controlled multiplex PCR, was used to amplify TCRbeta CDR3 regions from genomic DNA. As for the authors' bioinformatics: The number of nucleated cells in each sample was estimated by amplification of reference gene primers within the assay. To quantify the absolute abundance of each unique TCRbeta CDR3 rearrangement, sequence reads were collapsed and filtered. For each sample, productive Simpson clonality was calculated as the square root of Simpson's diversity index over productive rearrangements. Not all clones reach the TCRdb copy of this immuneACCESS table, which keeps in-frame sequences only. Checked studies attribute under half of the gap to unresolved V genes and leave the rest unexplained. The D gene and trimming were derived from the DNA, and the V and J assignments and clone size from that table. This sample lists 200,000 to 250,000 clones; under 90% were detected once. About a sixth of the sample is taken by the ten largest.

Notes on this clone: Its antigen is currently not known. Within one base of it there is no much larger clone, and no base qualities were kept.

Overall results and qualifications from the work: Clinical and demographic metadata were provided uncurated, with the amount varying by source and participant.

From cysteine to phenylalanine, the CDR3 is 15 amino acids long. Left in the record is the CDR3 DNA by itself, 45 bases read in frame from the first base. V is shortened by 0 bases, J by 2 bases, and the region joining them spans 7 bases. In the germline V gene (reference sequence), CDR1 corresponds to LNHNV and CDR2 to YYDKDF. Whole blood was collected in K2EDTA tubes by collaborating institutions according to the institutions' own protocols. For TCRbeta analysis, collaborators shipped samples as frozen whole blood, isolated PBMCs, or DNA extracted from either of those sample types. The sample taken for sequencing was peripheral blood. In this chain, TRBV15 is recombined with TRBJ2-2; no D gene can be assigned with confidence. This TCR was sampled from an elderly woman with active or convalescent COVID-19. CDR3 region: CATSREAQNTGELFF. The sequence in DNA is TGTGCCACCAGCAGAGAGGCTCAAAACACCGGGGAGCTGTTTTTT.